This T cell receptor (beta chain) was captured in a study of cytomegalovirus exposure and HLA in healthy donors (dated by TCRdb to between 2016 and 2019). At the level of the whole study: An earlier analysis of 587 of the donors reported 276 Gb of sequence data and some 110 million unique TCR beta sequences obtained from approximately 180 million T cells. About 330 gigabases of sequencing data and tens of millions of unique TCR sequences made up an early release that covered over 550 HLA-typed donors. Of the roughly 400 genotyped donors, about 84% fell in the genetic ancestry cluster associated with self-reported Caucasian donors. The study aimed to test whether cataloging public T cell receptors could reveal signatures of past pathogen exposure. The T cell repertoires of under 750 subjects were profiled by immunosequencing and related to cytomegalovirus serostatus. In addition to the first cohort of several hundred subjects, a separate validation cohort of 120 different subjects was used. High-throughput TCR immunosequencing, statistical association of individual TCRs with disease status, and machine learning were combined to predict cytomegalovirus infection status. A later analysis re-examined previously published TCR beta repertoires from about 700 donors and added high-resolution HLA genotyping to investigate patterns of TCR occurrence. Rather than using new phenotypic data, the later analysis identified candidate immune exposures from TCR beta sequences and from how often those sequences occurred across donors. An earlier analysis of several hundred of the donors used high-throughput TCR beta sequencing to judge whether each TCR beta V gene segment behaved as functional or pseudogenic. Alongside the repertoire data, information on donor age, sex, ethnicity and CMV serostatus was compiled. A later genetic analysis used genome-wide SNP genotypes for about 65% of the 666 donors, treating that subset as a discovery cohort. All discovery cohort repertoires had been generated using a single sequencing platform. HLA typing included class I and class II loci at four-digit resolution. Typing coverage varied by locus: about 620-630 donors for A, B, C, DRB1 and DQB1; roughly 510 for DQA1; over 600 for DPA1; about 450 for DPB1. Five DR-DQ haplotypes were treated as single units for association and clustering because of strong linkage in the cohort. Across roughly 420 genotyped donors of the cohort, an average of approximately 240,000 unique TCR beta nucleotide sequences per donor were sequenced, and 15% to 20% of those sequences were non-productive.

With respect to this clone: There is no known antigen for this receptor. Per-base qualities were not stored, and no clone one base away is much larger.

In total, over 600 healthy bone marrow donors made up the cohort. All cohort members were sampled while nominally healthy, although unrecorded immune exposures were likely present. The donor tested CMV seropositive and was one of the 289 seropositive cohort members. A peripheral blood sample was collected from each donor, and TCR beta sequencing was performed on peripheral blood mononuclear cells. The Qiagen DNeasy Blood Extraction Kit was used to extract genomic DNA from the blood cell samples. Libraries were made using the immunoSEQ multiplex PCR assay. For the multiplex PCR, a mixture combining 60 forward primers for TCR Vbeta segments and 13 reverse primers for TCR Jbeta segments was used. A multiplex PCR assay on genomic DNA amplified the CDR3 region of rearranged TCR beta genes. The Illumina HiSeq System was used to sequence the amplified TCR beta libraries as 87-base-pair reads. In the original analysis: In a later analysis, approximately 74 million unique TCR beta chains were counted across the roughly 670 repertoires, and roughly 11 million of these chains were shared by at least two donors. Raw reads were error-corrected and collapsed into unique sequences by a nearest-neighbor algorithm in which closely related sequences were merged to remove PCR and sequencing errors. CDR3 sequences were aligned to IMGT reference sequences to assign V, D and J gene segments. For a sequence to be retained, a match of at least six nucleotides to both a V gene segment and a J gene segment was required. A rearrangement counted as productive if the CDR3 had no stop codons and remained in frame with V and J, and every other rearrangement counted as non-productive. Following IMGT convention, CDR3 was defined as the stretch from the second conserved V-encoded cysteine to the conserved J-encoded phenylalanine. The earlier analysis of about 610 of the donors excluded any sequence lacking an unambiguous match to a single V gene segment. An earlier analysis of a few hundred of the donors classified V segments as functional when productive rearrangements were above 56.7% and as segregating when the standard deviation between donors was above 5%. A statistical classification framework was built to diagnose cytomegalovirus status from the catalog of TCR beta chain sequences. In a later analysis, TCR nucleotide sequences were compared against IMGT/GENE-DB human TR gene sequences so that V and J genes could be assigned. The TCRdist pipeline was used in a later analysis to assign CDR3 sequences and most-parsimonious VDJ recombination scenarios. A later analysis defined each TCR beta chain by its CDR3 amino acid sequence plus V-gene family, and excluded reads lacking a unique V-gene family. As a way to deal with suspected cross-contamination and a sequencing artifact, a later analysis dropped hundreds of nucleotide sequences that were highly shared and had low generation probability. For each public chain, a later analysis derived a clonal expansion index from normalized ranks of inferred template counts within each repertoire. Generation probabilities in a later analysis came from a VDJ recombination model fitted to out-of-frame rearrangements, and those results were checked against IGoR. In a later analysis, TCR-TCR, TCR-HLA and TCR-CMV co-occurrence was scored with hypergeometric tests, and a repertoire-size bias correction was applied to TCR pairs. A later analysis estimated false discovery rates by permuting HLA or CMV assignments 20 times. A later analysis grouped co-occurring TCRs with DBSCAN, adding TCRdist sequence similarity when clustering within HLA-allele-positive subsets. Repertoires with fewer than 30,000 or more than 120,000 public chains were left out of co-occurrence clustering, as were several repertoires with anomalous nucleotide sharing. TCRdb obtained this table from immuneACCESS and retained in-frame rearrangements with V and J assigned. These tables miss some clones; where compared with another copy, unresolved V genes account for less than half of the shortfall, and the remainder is unexplained. V, J and clone size derive from that table, while D and trimming were established from the DNA sequence. The sample table contains under 120,000 clones; only one count was recorded for approximately 70% of them. The ten largest account for approximately 11% of the sample.

Trimming takes 4 bases from V and 6 bases from J, and the germline ends sit 19 bases apart. The germline V gene sets CDR1 to SGHRS and CDR2 to YFSETQ. The CDR3 runs 15 amino acids, cysteine and phenylalanine included. The entry retains the CDR3 DNA only, 45 bases that are in frame from base 1. What the work shows at the level of the full study, not this receptor alone: Most CMV-associated TCR beta chains appeared to be HLA-restricted in a later analysis, and the HLA associations seemed to be driven largely by CMV exposure. Compared with the approximately 700-donor mean, donors in an Asian-associated ancestry cluster had fewer N-insertions in productive TCRs, according to a later genetic analysis. Because counts were too low, roughly 16 rarely observed V segments, including chromosome 9 orphons, were excluded from the earlier analysis of around 640 of the donors. A further reported finding was that TCR beta sequences accurately predicted the HLA-A and HLA-B alleles for most subjects in the first cohort. Most TCR sequences were observed very rarely across donors, whereas some public TCRs were present in many individuals. The authors suggested that the approach could potentially be generalized to other disease states and immunological phenotypes. The classifier was reported to diagnose cytomegalovirus status with high specificity and sensitivity in both the original and validation cohorts. Immune exposure information for the cohort was limited to CMV serostatus. Compared with equally common non-associated chains, HLA-associated TCR beta chains in a later analysis were more clonally expanded and had lower generation probabilities. Because HLA typing was missing for some donors at each locus, association tests included only the typed subset. In an earlier analysis of some 550 of the donors, most TCR beta V segments were observed in productive rearrangements about 87% or about 30% of the time, broadly matching IMGT annotations. An association between a missense DCLRE1C variant and V-gene and J-gene trimming of TCR beta chains was found in a later genetic analysis and replicated in an independent cohort. This cohort had only TCR beta chains sequenced, and the lack of alpha or paired-chain data limited which features could be detected. A later analysis associated about 17,000 TCR beta sequences with specific HLA alleles at a false discovery rate of 0.05. Linkage disequilibrium might explain the correlated functional status among segregating V segments, but an unknown experimental factor could not be ruled out. Sequencing depth was assumed to be roughly uniform across donors in the presence/absence analyses, though that assumption may not hold. A group of highly shared sequence variants was considered likely to be a technical artifact of the sequencing pipeline. In vitro tests confirmed that a few of the cytomegalovirus-associated TCR beta chains recognize cytomegalovirus antigens. In a later analysis, TCR association rates were found to vary across HLA loci, with the most associated TCRs seen for DRB1 alleles and the fewest for HLA-C alleles. A total of 150 or so TCR beta chains were listed by the study as associated with cytomegalovirus. Because the 87-base-pair reads could not distinguish some IMGT-functional V segments, including TRBV6-2 and TRBV6-3, those segments were excluded. When HLA alleles, especially DR and DQ, strongly co-occurred, attributing TCR associations to individual alleles was difficult. Several of the top co-occurrence clusters appeared to be linked to parvovirus B19, influenza, CMV and Epstein-Barr virus, according to a later analysis.

The clonotype comes from a man between 40 and 49 years old in good health and CMV-seropositive. The source material was PBMCs. In this chain, TRBV5-1 is recombined with TRBJ1-2, with the D gene not confidently named. The CDR3 in this case is CASSPRLISIDGYTF. The DNA is TGCGCCAGCAGCCCGAGACTGATCTCCATTGATGGCTACACCTTC.